The 16 T cell receptor beta chains given below trace back to one sample, sequenced in a study of cytomegalovirus exposure and HLA in healthy donors (TCRdb year 2017). Library generation was performed with the immunoSEQ multiplex PCR assay. The multiplex PCR relied on a mix of 60 forward primers for TCR Vbeta segments and 13 reverse primers for TCR Jbeta segments. TCRdb obtained this table from immuneACCESS and retained in-frame rearrangements with V and J assigned. These tables miss some clones; where compared with another copy, unresolved V genes account for less than half of the shortfall, and the remainder is unexplained. The sample contains more than 100,000 clones, roughly three fifths of them found a single time. More than 6.5% of the sample is held by the ten biggest clonotypes. The sample comprised PBMCs. The receptors derive from a woman aged 40 to 49 in good health and CMV-seropositive.

The chain employs TRBV6-5 and TRBJ2-1; 10 bases are a match to TRBD2. The CDR3 is 13 residues long. J was trimmed by 5 bases and V by 6 bases; bases with no gene match: 1. Per the germline V gene, CDR1 is MNHEY and CDR2 is SVGAGI. In DNA form, the CDR3 reads TGTGCCAGCAGAGGACTAGCGGACAATGAGCAGTTCTTC. Amino acids: CASRGLADNEQFF.

V and J are TRBV6-5 and TRBJ2-1, with 7 bases matching TRBD2. With V trimmed by 6 bases and J by 5 bases, 7 bases remained unmatched. Germline loops: CDR1 MNHEY, CDR2 SVGAGI. The CDR3 contains 14 residues. The CDR3 sequence is CASSGGITNNEQFF. The DNA for the CDR3 is TGTGCCAGCAGCGGGGGGATAACTAACAATGAGCAGTTCTTC.

The chain has TRBV27 and TRBJ2-1; 7 positions agree with TRBD2. V shed 5 bases, J shed 2 bases, and the junction held 6 bases outside the gene matches. The CDR3 totals 15 residues. Germline CDR1 MNHEY, CDR2 SMNVEV (reference sequence). The CDR3 sequence is CASSPSSGPYNEQFF. The CDR3 coding sequence is TGTGCCAGCAGTCCCTCTAGCGGTCCCTACAATGAGCAGTTCTTC.

This clone was found a few times. The chain joins TRBV7-2 to TRBJ1-5; no clear D. This CDR3 is 16 amino acids long. Germline V gene data show CDR1 as SGHTA and CDR2 as FQGNSA. Trimming removed 0 bases at V and 0 bases at J, with 9 bases between. The CDR3 DNA follows: TGTGCCAGCAGCTTAGCCGGTACTGTTAGCAATCAGCCCCAGCATTTT. It specifies CASSLAGTVSNQPQHF.

This chain connects TRBV7-9 to TRBJ2-2, with 8 bases lining up with TRBD1. Looked up from germline, CDR1 is SEHNR and CDR2 is FQNEAQ (reference sequence). This CDR3 has 14 residues. J lost 5 bases, V lost 11 bases, and 10 bases had no gene match. CDR3 protein: CAAGGRQGTGELFF. CDR3 coding DNA: TGTGCCGCTGGGGGGAGACAGGGGACCGGGGAGCTGTTTTTT.

This clone was found a few times. The rearrangement uses TRBV5-1 and TRBJ2-3; a possible D gene is TRBD1 (6 bases). Germline V gene lookup returns CDR1 SGHRS and CDR2 YFSETQ. This CDR3 contains 16 residues. With 4 bases removed from V and 0 bases from J, the gap between germline ends came to 15 bases. Here the CDR3 reads CASSPWGLASTDTQYF. The DNA of the CDR3 is TGCGCCAGCAGCCCCTGGGGGCTAGCTAGCACAGATACGCAGTATTTT.

This clone appeared a single time. This sequence joins TRBV28 and TRBJ2-1, with 8 bases fitting TRBD2. J gave up 0 bases and V 5 bases, and 6 bases lay outside the gene matches. The germline V gene encodes CDR1 MDHEN and CDR2 SYDVKM. CDR3 length: 16 amino acids. The CDR3 here is CASSLPSGSSYNEQFF. DNA for the CDR3: TGTGCCAGCAGTCTACCCAGCGGGAGCTCCTACAATGAGCAGTTCTTC.

The DNA of the CDR3 is TGTGCCAGCAGCGGAAGCGGGAGTGGTCGGTTCTTC. It yields the protein CASSGSGSGRFF. The genes are TRBV9 and TRBJ2-1, with 8 bases identical to TRBD2. Germline CDR1 reads SGDLS; CDR2 reads YYNGEE. V was clipped by 3 bases and J by 15 bases; unmatched bases: 8. This CDR3 contains 12 residues.

The chain is built from TRBV28 and TRBJ1-2; D gene uncertain. The V end was cut by 6 bases, the J end by 6 bases, with 11 bases between. The CDR3 is 12 residues long. The germline V gene has CDR1 MDHEN and CDR2 SYDVKM. The CDR3 bases are TGTGCCAGCAGCCTAGGAGTCCATGGCTACACCTTC. Amino acid sequence: CASSLGVHGYTF.

The CDR3 loop is CASRFRTNEKLFF. The DNA of the CDR3 is TGTGCCAGCAGGTTTAGAACTAATGAAAAACTGTTTTTT. The gene calls are TRBV2 and TRBJ1-4; D not resolved. CDR1 SNHLY and CDR2 FYNNEI come from the germline V gene. Trimming took 6 bases from V and 1 from J, leaving 6 bases between them. The CDR3 spans 13 residues.

The chain uses TRBV5-1 and TRBJ2-7; 8 bases line up with TRBD2. The ends lost 4 bases at V and 0 bases at J; junction bases unmatched: 9. Germline CDR1 SGHRS, CDR2 YFSETQ. The CDR3 extends over 16 amino acids. CDR3 nucleotide sequence: TGCGCCAGCAGCGGATCCCCGGGACTAGACTCCTACGAGCAGTACTTC. Its protein is CASSGSPGLDSYEQYF.

The chain joins TRBV19 to TRBJ2-4; TRBD1 aligns across 7 bases. The junction had 9 bases not matched to a gene; V was cut back by 2 bases and J by 8 bases. CDR3 length equals 15 residues. CDR1 LNHDA and CDR2 SQIVND come from the germline V gene (reference sequence). The CDR3 region has the DNA TGTGCCAGTAGTATAATTATCGCAGGGGGAGACATTCAGTACTTC. It yields the protein CASSIIIAGGDIQYF.

The chain uses TRBV28 and TRBJ1-4; no clear D. The ends were cut back, 0 bases at V and 5 bases at J, with 10 bases in the middle. This CDR3 has 15 residues. Germline V gene lookup returns CDR1 MDHEN and CDR2 SYDVKM. As DNA, the CDR3 is TGTGCCAGCAGTTTATGGACAACTTTAAATGAAAAACTGTTTTTT. Protein product: CASSLWTTLNEKLFF.

The DNA for the CDR3 is TGTGCCAGCAGCGCCGGCCAGGGCAATGAGCAGTTCTTC. This codes for CASSAGQGNEQFF. The chain carries TRBV13 and TRBJ2-1, with D maybe TRBD1 (5 bases). Trimming shortened V by 5 bases and J by 6 bases, and 11 bases separated the two germline ends. Germline CDR1 and CDR2: PRHDT and FYEKMQ (reference sequence). The length of the CDR3 is 13 residues.

The gene calls are TRBV5-1 and TRBJ1-1, with 7 bases that match TRBD1. This CDR3 is 14 amino acids long. Germline V gene sequence: CDR1 SGHRS, CDR2 YFSETQ. V shed 3 bases, J shed 0 bases, and the junction held 2 bases outside the gene matches. The CDR3 region is CASSSQGVNTEAFF. CDR3 nucleotides: TGCGCCAGCAGCTCCCAGGGGGTGAACACTGAAGCTTTCTTT.

Only a few counts were recorded for this clone. The rearrangement links TRBV25-1 to TRBJ1-4, with 8 bases matching TRBD1. This CDR3 region has 14 residues. CDR1 is MGHDK and CDR2 is SYGVNS in the germline V gene. The ends lost 4 bases at V and 15 bases at J; junction bases unmatched: 13. DNA for the CDR3: TGTGCCAGCAGTGCCGAGGACAGGGTGGGAAGATTGTTTTTT. As protein: CASSAEDRVGRLFF. Full variable domain (rest looked up from reference TRBV25-1 and TRBJ1-4): EADIYQTPRYLVIGTGKKITLECSQTMGHDKMYWYQQDPGMELHLIHYSYGVNSTEKGDLSSESTVSRIRTEHFPLTLESARPSHTSQYLCASSAEDRVGRLFFGSGTQLSVL.